Presented here are 14 T cell receptor beta chains from one specimen sequenced in a study of metastatic and nonmetastatic thyroid tumors. Treatment of any kind had been given to no patient before thyroid surgery. MiXCR reprocessed the PCR reads for TCRdb. This table has about 6,000 clones, about a sixth appearing once. Sequencing was carried out using tumor tissue. The receptors originated from a male donor with papillary thyroid cancer or a benign thyroid nodule (not recorded which). Some clones in this sample may be carry-over from other donors' samples.

The chain carries TRBV6-1 and TRBJ1-1; D unresolved. Between the trimmed V and J ends, which lost 11 bases and 6 bases, there was a span of 16 bases. The length of the CDR3 is 12 residues. CDR1 and CDR2 from the germline V gene are MNHNS and SASEGT. The CDR3 sequence: CAGSKILAEAFF. The CDR3 DNA reads TGTGCCGGTAGTAAAATCTTAGCTGAAGCTTTCTTT.

This clone was seen ten or more times. The V call is TRBV20-1, the J call TRBJ1-4; possible D gene TRBD1, 5 bases. The CDR3 has 12 residues. V was shortened by 2 bases and J by 8 bases, with 9 bases between the two germline ends. Germline V gene sequence: CDR1 DFQATT, CDR2 SNEGSKA (reference sequence). CDR3 region: CSARWGEEKLFF. Here the CDR3 DNA reads TGCAGTGCTAGATGGGGCGAAGAAAAACTGTTTTTT.

This clone is medium-sized in the sample. The chain combines TRBV7-2 with TRBJ1-6; weak D call: TRBD1 (5 bases). V was clipped by 1 base and J by 10 bases, with 14 bases between them. CDR3 size: 15 residues. The V gene's germline CDR1 is SGHTA and CDR2 FQGNSA. The CDR3 bases are TGTGCCAGCAGCTTAGGGGTCAGGGTTGGGTCACCCCTCCACTTT. Its protein is CASSLGVRVGSPLHF.

Points on this clone: The CDR3 carries no conserved terminal phenylalanine or tryptophan, so it likely arises from a read error. Here the CDR3 reads CASRTTGRRQPQHL. CDR3 DNA: TGTGCCAGTAGGACGACAGGGCGACGTCAGCCCCAGCATCTT. The chain carries TRBV19 and TRBJ1-5; 7 bases are a match to TRBD1. CDR3 length: 14 residues. Germline CDR1 reads LNHDA; CDR2 reads SQIVND (reference sequence). V shed 6 bases and J 6 bases; nucleotides not matched to a gene: 8.

This clone was seen repeatedly, ten times or more. A much more abundant neighbour one base away suggests this may be a read error. This chain links TRBV7-2 with TRBJ1-6; D gene uncertain. Trimming stripped 6 bases from V and 6 bases from J, with 21 bases between. There are 17 residues in the CDR3. Germline CDR1 SGHTA, CDR2 FQGNSA. Here the CDR3 reads CASSSPPGSLGNSPLHF. CDR3 nucleotide sequence: TGTGCCAGCAGTTCACCGCCAGGTTCCCTTGGTAATTCACCCCTCCACTTT.

The table lists this clone with a few counts. The J gene is TRBJ2-7, the V gene TRBV28, with a weak D call TRBD2 (6 bases). The CDR3 has 15 residues. Germline values: CDR1 MDHEN, CDR2 SYDVKM. The germline V and J ends were trimmed by 7 bases and 2 bases, with 18 bases remaining between them. The CDR3 DNA sequence: TGTGCCAGCACCGGGGGACTCCTACGAACCTACGAGCAGTACTTC. Amino acid sequence: CASTGGLLRTYEQYF.

This sequence joins TRBV20-1 and TRBJ1-1, with TRBD1 matching 9 bases. With 3 bases clipped from V and 5 bases from J, the junction kept 4 bases outside the gene matches. This CDR3 has 13 amino acids. CDR1 is DFQATT, CDR2 SNEGSKA, per germline (reference sequence). This chain's CDR3 is CSARGQGGTEAFF. For the CDR3, the DNA is TGCAGTGCTAGGGGACAGGGTGGAACTGAAGCTTTCTTT.

Many counts were recorded for this clone. This sample also contains other DNA sequences that code for the same CDR3. This chain joins TRBV9 and TRBJ2-2; D unresolved. V lost 0 bases to trimming and J lost 6 bases, with 3 bases between them. CDR1 is SGDLS and CDR2 is YYNGEE in the germline V gene. This CDR3 region has 12 residues. In DNA, the CDR3 is TGTGCCAGCAGCGTAGTTGCCGGGGAGCTGTTTTTT. It encodes CASSVVAGELFF.

This clone appeared a few times. The chain carries TRBV7-3 and TRBJ2-1, with 7 bases fitting TRBD2. Germline assignment: CDR1 SGHTA and CDR2 FQGTGA. The CDR3 spans 12 residues. V was clipped by 7 bases and J by 8 bases; unmatched bases: 5. As DNA, the CDR3 is TGTGCCAGCACCGACGCGGGAGATGAGCAGTTCTTC. Its protein product is CASTDAGDEQFF.

This clone is termed medium-sized. The rearrangement uses TRBV12-3 or TRBV12-4 and TRBJ2-2, with TRBD2 identical over 11 bases. The junction had 3 bases not matched to a gene; V was cut back by 4 bases and J by 5 bases. The CDR3 loop spans 15 amino acids. Here the CDR3 reads CASSSSGRWTGELFF. Written as DNA, the CDR3 is TGTGCCAGCAGTTCTAGCGGGAGGTGGACCGGGGAGCTGTTTTTT.

This clone was observed a handful of times. Germline and junction disagree at one end, which may indicate a read error. This chain joins TRBV28 and TRBJ1-2; D gene ambiguous. CDR3 size: 10 residues. The germline gives CDR1 MDHEN, CDR2 SYDVKM. CDR3: CATESKRLYF. The CDR3 DNA reads as TGTGCCACCGAGTCTAAAAGACTCTACTTC.

There are many counts of this clone. The chain carries TRBV5-5 and TRBJ2-1; TRBD2 aligns across 10 bases. Germline assignment: CDR1 SGHKS and CDR2 YYEKEE (reference sequence). CDR3 length: 15 residues. V lost 1 base and J lost 4; bases outside the gene matches: 2. The DNA for the CDR3 is TGTGCCAGCAGCTTGTTAGCGGGGGGATACAATGAGCAGTTCTTC. Translation gives CASSLLAGGYNEQFF.

This clone is labeled as medium-sized. The gene calls are TRBV3-1 and TRBJ2-1; tentative D call: TRBD2 (5 bases). Germline-derived CDR1 and CDR2 are LGHDT and YNNKEL (reference sequence). The V and J ends lost 8 bases and 9 bases respectively, with 14 bases between them. The CDR3 consists of 12 residues. CDR3 in amino acids: CASQMGASEQFF. The CDR3 region has the DNA TGTGCCAGCCAGATGGGAGCCAGTGAGCAGTTCTTC.

The chain employs TRBV3-1 and TRBJ2-7, with D uncertain. V was clipped by 3 bases and J by 3 bases, with 9 bases between them. CDR3 length: 13 amino acids. CDR1 LGHDT and CDR2 YNNKEL come from the germline V gene (reference sequence). The CDR3 here is CASSQDGIYEQYF. CDR3 DNA: TGTGCCAGCAGCCAGGACGGCATCTACGAGCAGTACTTC.